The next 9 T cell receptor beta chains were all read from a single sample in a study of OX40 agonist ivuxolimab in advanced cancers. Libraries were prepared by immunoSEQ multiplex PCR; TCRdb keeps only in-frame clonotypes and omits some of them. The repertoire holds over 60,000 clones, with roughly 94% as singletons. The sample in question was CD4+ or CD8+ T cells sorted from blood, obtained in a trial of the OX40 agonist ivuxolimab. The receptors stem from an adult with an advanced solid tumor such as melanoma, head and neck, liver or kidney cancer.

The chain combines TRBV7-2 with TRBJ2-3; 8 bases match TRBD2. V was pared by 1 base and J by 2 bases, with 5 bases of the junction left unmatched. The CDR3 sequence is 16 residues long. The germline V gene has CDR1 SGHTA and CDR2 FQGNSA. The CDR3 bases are TGTGCCAGCAGCTTAGGAGCGGGGGCCCTCACAGATACGCAGTATTTT. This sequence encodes CASSLGAGALTDTQYF.

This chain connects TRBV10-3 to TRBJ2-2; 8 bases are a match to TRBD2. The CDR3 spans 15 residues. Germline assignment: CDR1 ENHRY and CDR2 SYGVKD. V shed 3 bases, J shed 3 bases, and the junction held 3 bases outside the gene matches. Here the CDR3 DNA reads TGTGCCATCAGTGAACCTAGCGGGTACACCGGGGAGCTGTTTTTT. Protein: CAISEPSGYTGELFF.

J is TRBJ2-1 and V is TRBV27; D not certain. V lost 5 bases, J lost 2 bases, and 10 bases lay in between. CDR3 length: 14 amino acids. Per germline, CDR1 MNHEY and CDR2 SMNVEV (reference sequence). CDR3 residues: CASSPQLAYNEQFF. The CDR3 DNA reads TGTGCCAGCAGTCCCCAACTCGCCTACAATGAGCAGTTCTTC.

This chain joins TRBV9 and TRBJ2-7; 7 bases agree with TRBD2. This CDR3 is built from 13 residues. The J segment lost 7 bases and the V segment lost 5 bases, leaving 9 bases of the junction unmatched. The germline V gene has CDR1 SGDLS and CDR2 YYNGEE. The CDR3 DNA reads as TGTGCCAGCAGTACCGGGAGGCTGCGGGAGCAGTACTTC. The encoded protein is CASSTGRLREQYF.

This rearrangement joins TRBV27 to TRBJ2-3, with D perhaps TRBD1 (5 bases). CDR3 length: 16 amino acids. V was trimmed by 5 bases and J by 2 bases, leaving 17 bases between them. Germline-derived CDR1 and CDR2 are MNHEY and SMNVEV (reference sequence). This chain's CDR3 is CASSPTGPLITDTQYF. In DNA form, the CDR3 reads TGTGCCAGCAGTCCAACAGGACCACTAATCACAGATACGCAGTATTTT.

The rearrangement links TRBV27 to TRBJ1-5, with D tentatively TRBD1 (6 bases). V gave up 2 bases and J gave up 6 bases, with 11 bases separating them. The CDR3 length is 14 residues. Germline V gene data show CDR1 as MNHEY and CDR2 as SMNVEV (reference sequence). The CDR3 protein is CASSLRGAFQPQHF. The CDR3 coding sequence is TGTGCCAGCAGTTTACGGGGGGCTTTTCAGCCCCAGCATTTT.

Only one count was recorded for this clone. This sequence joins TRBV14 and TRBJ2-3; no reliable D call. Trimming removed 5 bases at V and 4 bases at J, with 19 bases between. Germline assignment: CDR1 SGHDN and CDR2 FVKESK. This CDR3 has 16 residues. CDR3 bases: TGTGCCAGCAGCAGCTTGATGGCCCTGGGCCCAGATACGCAGTATTTT. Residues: CASSSLMALGPDTQYF.

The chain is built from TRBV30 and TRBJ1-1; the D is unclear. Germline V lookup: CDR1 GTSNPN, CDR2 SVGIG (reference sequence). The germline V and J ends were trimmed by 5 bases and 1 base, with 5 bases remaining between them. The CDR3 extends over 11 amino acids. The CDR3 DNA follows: TGTGCCTGGGGCAAGAACACTGAAGCTTTCTTT. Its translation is CAWGKNTEAFF.

The CDR3 DNA sequence: TGCGCCAGCAGCTTGGCCATGGAAGCTGAGCAGTTCTTC. Protein: CASSLAMEAEQFF. J is TRBJ2-1 and V is TRBV5-1; the D is unclear. The CDR3 sequence is 13 residues long. Trimming took 0 bases from V and 9 from J, leaving 10 bases between them. Germline V gene sequence: CDR1 SGHRS, CDR2 YFSETQ. The whole variable domain, filled in from reference TRBV5-1 and TRBJ2-1, reads KAGVTQTPRYLIKTRGQQVTLSCSPISGHRSVSWYQQTPGQGLQFLFEYFSETQRNKGNFPGRFSGRQFSNSRSEMNVSTLELGDSALYLCASSLAMEAEQFFGPGTRLTVL.